A selection of T cell receptor beta chains follows, all from one sample in a study of cytomegalovirus exposure and HLA in healthy donors. Data came from immunoSEQ multiplex PCR; TCRdb stores just in-frame clones and leaves some out. The data contain about 280,000 clones, around nine tenths of them seen just once; the ten biggest clones take up roughly 2.3%. The sequencing input was PBMCs. The receptors originated from a woman aged 18-29 years in good health and CMV-seronegative. CDR3s include the opening cysteine and the closing phenylalanine or tryptophan. Fields, in order: J gene, D gene, clone size, V gene, CDR3 DNA, CDR3 protein. The D gene is left open where the match is weak. A row's size may be missing; if present it is once, few, many or a size class.

j_gene: TRBJ2-1
d_gene: TRBD2
abundance: -
v_gene: TRBV4-1
CDR3nt: TGCGCCAGCACCTGGACTAGCGGGGGCTCCTACAATGAGCAGTTCTTC
CDR3aa: CASTWTSGGSYNEQFF

j_gene: TRBJ2-3
d_gene: -
abundance: -
v_gene: TRBV27
CDR3nt: TGTGCCAGCAGTTTAGGGGGCGTAGATACGCAGTATTTT
CDR3aa: CASSLGGVDTQYF

j_gene: TRBJ1-1
d_gene: -
abundance: -
v_gene: TRBV2
CDR3nt: TGTGCCAGCAGTAAGGACAGCACTGAAGCTTTCTTT
CDR3aa: CASSKDSTEAFF

j_gene: TRBJ1-1
d_gene: -
abundance: -
v_gene: TRBV27
CDR3nt: TGTGCCAGCAGTCTAGGGGGGGGCACTGAAGCTTTCTTT
CDR3aa: CASSLGGGTEAFF

j_gene: TRBJ1-6
d_gene: TRBD1
abundance: -
v_gene: TRBV10-2
CDR3nt: TGCGCCAGCAGTGCCGGTGGACAGGGATTCTATAATTCACCCCTCCACTTT
CDR3aa: CASSAGGQGFYNSPLHF

j_gene: TRBJ1-2
d_gene: -
abundance: -
v_gene: TRBV5-1
CDR3nt: TGCGCCAGCAGCCCCGGGGACTTAGGTGGCTACACCTTC
CDR3aa: CASSPGDLGGYTF

j_gene: TRBJ2-1
d_gene: TRBD2
abundance: -
v_gene: TRBV11-2
CDR3nt: TGTGCCAGCAGCCAAACCCACGGACTAGCGGGGGGCTCAGGCAATGAGCAGTTCTTC
CDR3aa: CASSQTHGLAGGSGNEQFF

j_gene: TRBJ2-5
d_gene: -
abundance: -
v_gene: TRBV7-9
CDR3nt: TGTTCCAGCAGCTTAGGGTGGGGCGAGGTCCAAGAGACCCAGTACTTC
CDR3aa: CSSSLGWGEVQETQYF

j_gene: TRBJ1-2
d_gene: -
abundance: -
v_gene: TRBV2
CDR3nt: TGTGCCAGCCACGGGGTGGGGAACTATGGCTACACCTTC
CDR3aa: CASHGVGNYGYTF

j_gene: TRBJ2-7
d_gene: -
abundance: -
v_gene: TRBV4-1
CDR3nt: TGCGCCAGCAGCCACGGGCCTCGGGACTCCTACGAGCAGTACTTC
CDR3aa: CASSHGPRDSYEQYF

j_gene: TRBJ1-2
d_gene: -
abundance: -
v_gene: TRBV10-2
CDR3nt: TGCGCCAGCAGTGAGGCCCGAGGACAGAGCTATGGCTACACCTTC
CDR3aa: CASSEARGQSYGYTF

j_gene: TRBJ1-3
d_gene: TRBD1
abundance: -
v_gene: TRBV27
CDR3nt: TGTGCCAGCAGTTTACAGGGGGCGGTCGGAAACACCATATATTTT
CDR3aa: CASSLQGAVGNTIYF

j_gene: TRBJ2-1
d_gene: -
abundance: once
v_gene: TRBV5-4
CDR3nt: TGTGCCAGCAGAGGAGTATCGGGCAATGAGCAGTTCTTC
CDR3aa: CASRGVSGNEQFF

j_gene: TRBJ2-1
d_gene: TRBD2
abundance: -
v_gene: TRBV5-6
CDR3nt: TGTGCCAGCAGCTTCGGGACTAGCAATGAGCAGTTCTTC
CDR3aa: CASSFGTSNEQFF